Reported below is one T cell receptor beta chain. Unmatched junction bases numbered 6, after V lost 7 bases and J lost 7 bases. The CDR3 is 13 amino acids. This record comes from a study of blood T cell repertoires in COVID-19. Original processing notes: How many nucleated cells were present was estimated from reference gene primer amplification. Measured with immunoSEQ multiplex PCR; TCRdb has only the in-frame clones, and not every one. That table is the source of V, J and clone size, and D and trimming were worked out from the DNA. The repertoire holds fewer than 350,000 clones, with approximately 85% as singletons. In assigning cohorts, the study relied on participant-reported clinical history.

This receptor was obtained from a man aged 25-45 years who had recovered from COVID-19. The V call is TRBV12-3 or TRBV12-4, the J call TRBJ1-2; 10 bases line up with TRBD1. The sequencing input was PBMCs or T cells enriched from blood (not recorded which). The CDR3 spells CASTPRQGAGYTF. The CDR3 DNA reads TGTGCCAGCACCCCGAGACAGGGGGCTGGCTACACCTTC.